This T cell receptor beta chain was retrieved from a study of Graves' ophthalmopathy and Graves' hyperthyroidism listed by TCRdb under 2018. About the investigation overall: Peripheral blood was collected at initial diagnosis, prior to any treatment. The study used signatures of the TCR beta repertoire to tell Graves' ophthalmopathy apart from Graves' hyperthyroidism and to predict which patients would progress to ophthalmopathy. In total, over 130 blood samples were TCR-sequenced: approximately 42 ophthalmopathy, around 75 hyperthyroidism and about 17 hyperthyroidism-to-ophthalmopathy patients. To explore V-J signatures that separate ophthalmopathy from hyperthyroidism, a discovery set of about a hundred patients was enrolled, consisting of under 50 with ophthalmopathy and some 59 with stable hyperthyroidism. An independent validation cohort comprised about 20 hyperthyroidism patients and 15 to 17 patients who later progressed from hyperthyroidism to ophthalmopathy. In roughly six hyperthyroidism patients, the T-cell repertoires found in thyroid tissue were compared with those found in blood. Following sampling, methimazole starting at 30 mg daily was administered to hyperthyroidism patients, and high-dose intravenous methylprednisolone was administered to ophthalmopathy patients.

Points the paper makes about the study in general: No statistical method was used to set the sample size in advance, and the investigators knew which group each participant was assigned to. Most expanded thyroid clonotypes with a frequency above 0.001 also appeared in blood, which suggests that blood repertoires may reflect the immune response in the thyroid. In validation, the model predicted ophthalmopathy progression with nearly 71% sensitivity and approximately 75% specificity; eleven to twelve predicted patients were CT-confirmed with GO in a median of around 6 months. Ophthalmopathy was separated from stable hyperthyroidism by the 13-signature model with 85% to 90% sensitivity and less than 82% specificity in cross-validation and with 80%/75% in the test set.

For repertoire sequencing, TCR beta CDR3 regions were amplified from RNA transcripts. The first round of RT-PCR was done with HTBI primers and the Qiagen OneStep RT-PCR kit, and was followed by a second round of multiplex PCR, then size selection and purification. Libraries were sequenced paired-end with 100 bp reads on an Illumina HiSeq2000. Per the authors' processing: SOAPnuke was used to process the reads, throwing out any read that had adapters, had uncalled bases, had a mean Phred below 15, or lacked an exact constant-primer or identifier match. COPE v1.2.5 was used to merge high-quality paired reads. Each unique nucleotide sequence was defined as a clonotype, and clonotypes were aligned to IMGT TRB V, D and J references with MiTCR v1.1. The analysis was limited to V-J combinations with a frequency above 0.0001, which together covered approximately 99% of repertoires. For each V-J combination, a TCR clonal expansion and chaos score was defined as the ratio of F50 clonal expansion to chaos observed in the TCRdist matrix. Welch's t-statistics and random forest were used to narrow the features down to over ten V-J combinations, which were then fed into a naive Bayes classifier. The Morisita-Horn index was used to measure how similar the thyroid and blood repertoires were. TCRdb itself trimmed the public reads at Q25 with fastp, ran MiXCR and retained productive beta chains. A single entry per CDR3 protein holds the most common genes and DNA from its merged rows. TCRdb, not the original authors, processed these V and J calls. The sample table lists 600,000 to 950,000 distinct CDR3 sequences, 40% of them with a count of one. 44% of the sample is in the top ten clones.

Patients with ophthalmopathy had moderately to severely active disease, with a Clinical Activity Score of 3 or more, a NOSPECS grade of 4 or more, and a disease duration of less than 3 months. Patients with other autoimmune diseases, uncontrolled infections, pregnancy or lactation were excluded from the study. Diagnosis was based on clinical symptoms, serum thyroxine, TRAb, thyroid ultrasound and orbital computed tomography. Ficoll-Paque density gradient centrifugation was used to isolate PBMCs from 8.5 to 10 ml of fresh peripheral blood. Total RNA was extracted using Trizol reagent, and RNA quality was checked on an Agilent 2100 Bioanalyzer. On this clonotype: Its antigen is still unknown. One base away there is no much larger clone; base qualities are not given.

CDR1 and CDR2, looked up from the germline V gene, are SGHTA and FQGTGA. The germline V and J ends show losses of 5 bases and 7 bases respectively, and no gene match explains 6 bases of the junction. Counted from cysteine to phenylalanine, this CDR3 has 14 amino acids. This entry keeps only the CDR3 DNA: 42 bases, framed from base 1. This sequence originates from an adult man with Graves' ophthalmopathy. Recombination joined TRBV7-3 with TRBJ1-2, and 11 junctional nucleotides match TRBD1. Sequencing input: peripheral blood. The CDR3 region has the sequence CASSVGQGEGGYTF. The nucleotides read TGTGCCAGCAGCGTGGGACAGGGGGAGGGTGGCTACACCTTC.